These 5 T cell receptor beta chains originate from one sample sequenced in a study of cytomegalovirus exposure and HLA in healthy donors. The PCR employed 60 Vbeta primers together with 13 Jbeta primers. Produced via immunoSEQ multiplex PCR; TCRdb's table is partial and in-frame only. The sample records under 200,000 clones, around 80% being singletons. What was sequenced was PBMCs. Source of these receptors: a man younger than 35 in good health and CMV-seronegative.

The V call is TRBV7-9, the J call TRBJ2-1; TRBD2 matches at 9 bases. Germline-derived CDR1 and CDR2 are SEHNR and FQNEAQ (reference sequence). V shed 1 base, J shed 0 bases, and the junction held 7 bases outside the gene matches. The CDR3 runs to 18 residues. The CDR3 nucleotides are TGTGCCAGCAGCTTAGTGGGCGGGAGGGCCGTCTCCTACAATGAGCAGTTCTTC. Its translation is CASSLVGGRAVSYNEQFF. The entire variable domain, with the rest obtained from reference TRBV7-9 and TRBJ2-1, is as follows: DTGVSQNPRHKITKRGQNVTFRCDPISEHNRLYWYRQTLGQGPEFLTYFQNEAQLEKSRLLSDRFSAERPKGSFSTLEIQRTEQGDSAMYLCASSLVGGRAVSYNEQFFGPGTRLTVL.

The chain recombines TRBV11-3 with TRBJ2-3; unclear D gene. Germline V gene lookup returns CDR1 SGHNT and CDR2 YENEEA. This CDR3 comprises 12 residues. Trimming left V 5 bases short and J 2 bases short, with 5 bases between. The CDR3 DNA sequence: TGTGCCAGCAGCCACTCCACAGATACGCAGTATTTT. Amino acid sequence: CASSHSTDTQYF.

V and J are TRBV28 and TRBJ2-7; 7 positions agree with TRBD1. Losses at the gene ends were 5 bases for V and 5 bases for J; bases not matched to a gene: 15. The CDR3 runs 16 residues. CDR1 MDHEN and CDR2 SYDVKM come from the germline V gene. The CDR3 loop is CASSRWDSIFMHEQYF. CDR3 bases: TGTGCCAGCAGTCGTTGGGACAGCATATTCATGCACGAGCAGTACTTC.

In this sample, this clone turned up once. The chain couples TRBV27 to TRBJ2-5, with D possibly TRBD1 on 6 matching bases. The DNA end is more similar to TRBJ2-7, so the J call may be wrong. The V gene's germline CDR1 is MNHEY and CDR2 SMNVEV (reference sequence). The CDR3 runs 13 residues. CDR3 in DNA: TGTGCCAGCAGTACAGGGCCCTCCTACGAGCAGTACTTC. This codes for CASSTGPSYEQYF.

The CDR3 nucleotides read TGTGCCAGCAGCCGGGACAGATTGAACACTGAAGCTTTCTTT. Its protein product is CASSRDRLNTEAFF. The chain employs TRBV5-8 and TRBJ1-1; 7 bases line up with TRBD1. The CDR3 sequence is 14 residues long. Germline-derived CDR1 and CDR2 are SGHTS and YDEGEE. With V trimmed by 4 bases and J by 0 bases, 3 bases remained unmatched.